The 4 T cell receptor beta chains below were found in one sample sequenced in a study of T cell responses to AZD1222 COVID-19 vaccine. Profiled with immunoSEQ multiplex PCR; TCRdb holds only in-frame clones, not every one. The table records about 48,000 clones, 65% to 90% of them present only once. The input for sequencing was peripheral blood, taken 28 days after the second AZD1222 dose. The source is an adult who received the AZD1222 COVID-19 vaccine.

The genes are TRBV10-3 and TRBJ1-1; D is ambiguous. Germline loops: CDR1 ENHRY, CDR2 SYGVKD. Between the trimmed V and J ends, which lost 11 bases and 3 bases, there was a span of 16 bases. The CDR3 sequence is 13 residues long. For the CDR3, the DNA is TGTGCCCTTTCCAGGTCGGAGGACACTGAAGCTTTCTTT. It is translated as CALSRSEDTEAFF.

This chain joins TRBV7-3 and TRBJ2-7; weak D call: TRBD2 (6 bases). This CDR3 spans 14 amino acids. Germline V gene lookup returns CDR1 SGHTA and CDR2 FQGTGA. V was trimmed by 3 bases and J by 2 bases, leaving 11 bases between them. The CDR3 region is CASSFDSGPYEQYF. DNA for the CDR3: TGTGCCAGCAGCTTTGATAGCGGTCCCTACGAGCAGTACTTC.

This clone was observed once. J is TRBJ2-7 and V is TRBV7-2; D not certain. Trimming pared 3 bases from V and 3 bases from J, leaving 12 bases between. The CDR3 is 14 amino acids. The V gene's germline CDR1 is SGHTA and CDR2 FQGNSA. This chain's CDR3 is CASSFSLESYEQYF. DNA of the CDR3: TGTGCCAGCAGCTTCAGTCTAGAAAGCTACGAGCAGTACTTC.

This CDR3 reads CASKLSGTGVYEQFF. The CDR3 DNA is TGTGCCAGCAAACTATCAGGGACAGGGGTCTATGAGCAGTTCTTC. This rearrangement joins TRBV6-6 to TRBJ2-1, with TRBD1 matching over 10 bases. The CDR3 spans 15 residues. The J segment lost 8 bases and the V segment lost 7 bases, leaving 11 bases of the junction unmatched. Germline CDR1 MNHNY, CDR2 SVGAGI (reference sequence).